This TCR beta chain was sequenced in a study of T cells in Graves' hyperthyroidism and ophthalmopathy. Study in general: Peripheral blood specimens were obtained at initial diagnosis, prior to any treatment.

This clonotype was found once. The CDR3 sequence is 15 residues long. Trimming at V came to 9 bases and at J to 2 bases, leaving 10 bases not matched to a gene. CDR1 is MNHEY and CDR2 is SVGEGT in the germline V gene. The diagnoses drew upon clinical symptoms, serum thyroxine and TRAb, thyroid ultrasound and orbital computed tomography. It was RNA transcripts that yielded the amplified TCR beta CDR3 regions. The TCR CDR3 was amplified in a first-round RT-PCR using the HTBI primer set. TCRdb independently ran MiXCR on the multiplex PCR reads; one entry per CDR3 protein. This table has fewer than 500,000 distinct CDR3 sequences, roughly 15% appearing once.

This TCR derives from a man between 18 and 35 years old with Graves' ophthalmopathy. Material: blood. The V call is TRBV6-2 or TRBV6-3, the J call TRBJ2-3; 8 bases agree with TRBD2. CDR3 bases: TGTGCCAGTACAGTAGCGGGGCATTCCACAGATACGCAGTATTTT. Translation gives CASTVAGHSTDTQYF.